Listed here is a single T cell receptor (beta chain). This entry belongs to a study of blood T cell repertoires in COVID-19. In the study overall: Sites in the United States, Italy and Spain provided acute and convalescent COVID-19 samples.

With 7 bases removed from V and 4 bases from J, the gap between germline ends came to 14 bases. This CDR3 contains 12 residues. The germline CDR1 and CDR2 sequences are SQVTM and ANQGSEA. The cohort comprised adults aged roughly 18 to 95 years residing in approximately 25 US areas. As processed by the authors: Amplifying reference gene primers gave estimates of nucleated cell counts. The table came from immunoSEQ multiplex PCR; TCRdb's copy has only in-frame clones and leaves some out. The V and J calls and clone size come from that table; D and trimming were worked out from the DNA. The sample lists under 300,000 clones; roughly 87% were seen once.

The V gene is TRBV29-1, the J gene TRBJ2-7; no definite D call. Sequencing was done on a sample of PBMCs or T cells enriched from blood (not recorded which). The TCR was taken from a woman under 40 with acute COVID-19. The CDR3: CSAQTLKYEQYF. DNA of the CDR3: TGCAGCGCCCAGACTCTGAAATACGAGCAGTACTTC.